This is a list of T cell receptor beta chains from one sample in a study of shared clonotypes between healthy human individuals. The method was immunoSEQ multiplex PCR; TCRdb's version includes in-frame clones alone and lacks a portion of them. The sample gives some 2.1 million clones, 93% of which show up once; less than 2% is in the top ten. Material for sequencing was naive CD8+ T cells from PBMCs. The receptors were sampled from a man aged 18 to 30 in good health. Some clones in this sample may be carry-over from other donors' samples. CDR3s include the opening cysteine and the closing phenylalanine or tryptophan. Each record gives: J gene, clone size, V gene, D gene, CDR3 protein, CDR3 DNA. D genes are given only for firm matches. Only some rows state a clone size, as once, few, many or a class for expanded clones.

j_gene: TRBJ2-5; abundance: NA; v_gene: TRBV13; d_gene: TRBD2; CDR3aa: CASSPTLGLAAGETQYF; CDR3nt: TGTGCCAGCAGCCCGACTCTCGGACTAGCGGCGGGAGAGACCCAGTACTTC
j_gene: TRBJ2-1; abundance: NA; v_gene: TRBV7-9; d_gene: TRBD2; CDR3aa: CASSTAGLAGNNEQFF; CDR3nt: TGTGCCAGCAGCACCGCCGGTCTAGCGGGAAACAATGAGCAGTTCTTC
j_gene: TRBJ2-1; abundance: NA; v_gene: TRBV19; d_gene: TRBD2; CDR3aa: CASSRGGSGIHNEQFF; CDR3nt: TGTGCCAGTAGTAGGGGGGGTAGCGGGATCCACAATGAGCAGTTCTTC
j_gene: TRBJ2-2; abundance: NA; v_gene: TRBV27; d_gene: NA; CDR3aa: CASSPSLGEDTGELFF; CDR3nt: TGTGCCAGCAGCCCCTCGTTGGGGGAAGACACCGGGGAGCTGTTTTTT
j_gene: TRBJ2-5; abundance: once; v_gene: TRBV18; d_gene: TRBD1; CDR3aa: CASSPSPRDRGRETQYF; CDR3nt: TGTGCCAGCTCACCATCCCCCCGGGACAGGGGTCGGGAGACCCAGTACTTC
j_gene: TRBJ2-7; abundance: NA; v_gene: TRBV27; d_gene: NA; CDR3aa: CASSRSWDGEQYF; CDR3nt: TGTGCCAGCAGTAGGTCGTGGGATGGGGAGCAGTACTTC
j_gene: TRBJ2-3; abundance: NA; v_gene: TRBV14; d_gene: TRBD1; CDR3aa: CASSQPDRDPTDTQYF; CDR3nt: TGTGCCAGCAGCCAACCGGACAGGGACCCCACAGATACGCAGTATTTT
j_gene: TRBJ2-1; abundance: NA; v_gene: TRBV7-9; d_gene: TRBD1; CDR3aa: CASSLGTGLHEQFF; CDR3nt: TGTGCCAGCAGCCTCGGGACAGGGCTGCATGAGCAGTTCTTC
j_gene: TRBJ1-1; abundance: NA; v_gene: TRBV5-6; d_gene: NA; CDR3aa: CASTARWGTPGTEAFF; CDR3nt: TGTGCCAGCACCGCCAGGTGGGGGACCCCGGGCACTGAAGCTTTCTTT
j_gene: TRBJ2-7; abundance: NA; v_gene: TRBV7-9; d_gene: NA; CDR3aa: CASSLTSSGEQYF; CDR3nt: TGTGCCAGCAGCTTAACCTCCTCGGGCGAGCAGTACTTC
j_gene: TRBJ2-2; abundance: NA; v_gene: TRBV28; d_gene: TRBD2; CDR3aa: CASSYGTSGNTGELFF; CDR3nt: TGTGCCAGCAGTTATGGGACTAGCGGGAACACCGGGGAGCTGTTTTTT
j_gene: TRBJ2-7; abundance: NA; v_gene: TRBV5-4; d_gene: TRBD2; CDR3aa: CASSPGLAPYEQYF; CDR3nt: TGTGCCAGCAGCCCGGGACTAGCCCCTTACGAGCAGTACTTC
j_gene: TRBJ2-1; abundance: once; v_gene: TRBV7-3; d_gene: TRBD2; CDR3aa: CASSPPGLAGVHNEQFF; CDR3nt: TGTGCCAGCAGTCCACCGGGGTTAGCGGGGGTCCACAATGAGCAGTTCTTC
j_gene: TRBJ2-2; abundance: NA; v_gene: TRBV6-5; d_gene: TRBD1; CDR3aa: CASSSIRGLNTGELFF; CDR3nt: TGTGCCAGCAGTTCAATCAGGGGGTTGAACACCGGGGAGCTGTTTTTT
j_gene: TRBJ2-2; abundance: NA; v_gene: TRBV27; d_gene: TRBD1; CDR3aa: CASSLSGQGRNTGELFF; CDR3nt: TGTGCCAGCAGTTTATCGGGACAGGGGAGGAACACCGGGGAGCTGTTTTTT
j_gene: TRBJ2-1; abundance: NA; v_gene: TRBV7-6; d_gene: NA; CDR3aa: CASSESGYNEQFF; CDR3nt: TGTGCCAGCAGCGAAAGCGGATACAATGAGCAGTTCTTC
j_gene: TRBJ2-3; abundance: NA; v_gene: TRBV5-6; d_gene: NA; CDR3aa: CASTPWGVVGDTQYF; CDR3nt: TGTGCCAGCACCCCTTGGGGGGTCGTCGGAGATACGCAGTATTTT
j_gene: TRBJ2-7; abundance: NA; v_gene: TRBV7-2; d_gene: NA; CDR3aa: CASSLYQGPPYEQYF; CDR3nt: TGTGCCAGCAGCTTATATCAGGGGCCCCCCTACGAGCAGTACTTC
j_gene: TRBJ2-7; abundance: NA; v_gene: TRBV10-3; d_gene: TRBD1; CDR3aa: CAMGAGGDEQYF; CDR3nt: TGTGCCATGGGGGCAGGGGGCGACGAGCAGTACTTC
j_gene: TRBJ1-3; abundance: NA; v_gene: TRBV28; d_gene: TRBD1; CDR3aa: CASSSTGLISGNTIYF; CDR3nt: TGTGCCAGCAGTTCGACAGGGTTAATCTCTGGAAACACCATATATTTT
j_gene: TRBJ2-5; abundance: NA; v_gene: TRBV7-2; d_gene: NA; CDR3aa: CASSPLASAETQYF; CDR3nt: TGTGCCAGCAGCCCCCTGGCTAGCGCAGAGACCCAGTACTTC
j_gene: TRBJ2-4; abundance: NA; v_gene: TRBV7-2; d_gene: NA; CDR3aa: CATMAQNIQYF; CDR3nt: TGTGCCACCATGGCACAAAACATTCAGTACTTC
j_gene: TRBJ2-1; abundance: NA; v_gene: TRBV7-8; d_gene: NA; CDR3aa: CASSFLNEQFF; CDR3nt: TGTGCCAGCAGCTTTCTCAATGAGCAGTTCTTC
j_gene: TRBJ2-5; abundance: NA; v_gene: TRBV7-6; d_gene: NA; CDR3aa: CASSPPTGAGAGETQYF; CDR3nt: TGTGCCAGCAGCCCACCCACCGGCGCAGGGGCGGGAGAGACCCAGTACTTC
j_gene: TRBJ2-5; abundance: NA; v_gene: TRBV21-1; d_gene: NA; CDR3aa: CASSSRRETQYF; CDR3nt: TGTGCCAGCAGCTCGAGGCGAGAGACCCAGTACTTC
j_gene: TRBJ1-5; abundance: once; v_gene: TRBV2; d_gene: TRBD1; CDR3aa: CASSAGSMSWDRESEQPQHF; CDR3nt: TGTGCCAGCAGTGCCGGTAGTATGTCTTGGGACAGGGAGTCAGAACAGCCCCAGCATTTT
j_gene: TRBJ2-7; abundance: NA; v_gene: TRBV27; d_gene: NA; CDR3aa: CASSSWVAKPTYEQYF; CDR3nt: TGTGCCAGCAGCTCGTGGGTGGCAAAACCCACCTACGAGCAGTACTTC
j_gene: TRBJ2-7; abundance: NA; v_gene: TRBV6-1; d_gene: NA; CDR3aa: CANSVWGALYEQYF; CDR3nt: TGTGCCAACAGTGTCTGGGGGGCTCTGTACGAGCAGTACTTC
j_gene: TRBJ1-2; abundance: NA; v_gene: TRBV18; d_gene: NA; CDR3aa: CASSPPDGETNYGYTF; CDR3nt: TGTGCCAGCTCACCACCGGACGGTGAAACTAACTATGGCTACACCTTC
j_gene: TRBJ2-7; abundance: NA; v_gene: TRBV7-9; d_gene: TRBD2; CDR3aa: CASSSGTSASYEQYF; CDR3nt: TGTGCCAGCAGTTCAGGGACTAGCGCGAGCTACGAGCAGTACTTC
j_gene: TRBJ2-1; abundance: NA; v_gene: TRBV13; d_gene: NA; CDR3aa: CASSWVSSEQFF; CDR3nt: TGTGCCAGCAGCTGGGTCAGTAGTGAGCAGTTCTTC
j_gene: TRBJ2-7; abundance: NA; v_gene: TRBV28; d_gene: NA; CDR3aa: CASSFIEVEEQYF; CDR3nt: TGTGCCAGCAGTTTTATAGAGGTGGAAGAGCAGTACTTC
j_gene: TRBJ2-3; abundance: NA; v_gene: TRBV30; d_gene: TRBD2; CDR3aa: CAWSVDLAGARDTQYF; CDR3nt: TGTGCCTGGAGTGTAGACCTAGCGGGGGCCCGAGATACGCAGTATTTT
j_gene: TRBJ2-2; abundance: once; v_gene: TRBV27; d_gene: TRBD1; CDR3aa: CASSWDRAANTGELFF; CDR3nt: TGTGCCAGCAGTTGGGACAGGGCCGCGAACACCGGGGAGCTGTTTTTT
j_gene: TRBJ2-7; abundance: once; v_gene: TRBV27; d_gene: TRBD2; CDR3aa: CASSLGTRIGEQYF; CDR3nt: TGTGCCAGCAGTCTCGGGACTAGGATTGGTGAGCAGTACTTC